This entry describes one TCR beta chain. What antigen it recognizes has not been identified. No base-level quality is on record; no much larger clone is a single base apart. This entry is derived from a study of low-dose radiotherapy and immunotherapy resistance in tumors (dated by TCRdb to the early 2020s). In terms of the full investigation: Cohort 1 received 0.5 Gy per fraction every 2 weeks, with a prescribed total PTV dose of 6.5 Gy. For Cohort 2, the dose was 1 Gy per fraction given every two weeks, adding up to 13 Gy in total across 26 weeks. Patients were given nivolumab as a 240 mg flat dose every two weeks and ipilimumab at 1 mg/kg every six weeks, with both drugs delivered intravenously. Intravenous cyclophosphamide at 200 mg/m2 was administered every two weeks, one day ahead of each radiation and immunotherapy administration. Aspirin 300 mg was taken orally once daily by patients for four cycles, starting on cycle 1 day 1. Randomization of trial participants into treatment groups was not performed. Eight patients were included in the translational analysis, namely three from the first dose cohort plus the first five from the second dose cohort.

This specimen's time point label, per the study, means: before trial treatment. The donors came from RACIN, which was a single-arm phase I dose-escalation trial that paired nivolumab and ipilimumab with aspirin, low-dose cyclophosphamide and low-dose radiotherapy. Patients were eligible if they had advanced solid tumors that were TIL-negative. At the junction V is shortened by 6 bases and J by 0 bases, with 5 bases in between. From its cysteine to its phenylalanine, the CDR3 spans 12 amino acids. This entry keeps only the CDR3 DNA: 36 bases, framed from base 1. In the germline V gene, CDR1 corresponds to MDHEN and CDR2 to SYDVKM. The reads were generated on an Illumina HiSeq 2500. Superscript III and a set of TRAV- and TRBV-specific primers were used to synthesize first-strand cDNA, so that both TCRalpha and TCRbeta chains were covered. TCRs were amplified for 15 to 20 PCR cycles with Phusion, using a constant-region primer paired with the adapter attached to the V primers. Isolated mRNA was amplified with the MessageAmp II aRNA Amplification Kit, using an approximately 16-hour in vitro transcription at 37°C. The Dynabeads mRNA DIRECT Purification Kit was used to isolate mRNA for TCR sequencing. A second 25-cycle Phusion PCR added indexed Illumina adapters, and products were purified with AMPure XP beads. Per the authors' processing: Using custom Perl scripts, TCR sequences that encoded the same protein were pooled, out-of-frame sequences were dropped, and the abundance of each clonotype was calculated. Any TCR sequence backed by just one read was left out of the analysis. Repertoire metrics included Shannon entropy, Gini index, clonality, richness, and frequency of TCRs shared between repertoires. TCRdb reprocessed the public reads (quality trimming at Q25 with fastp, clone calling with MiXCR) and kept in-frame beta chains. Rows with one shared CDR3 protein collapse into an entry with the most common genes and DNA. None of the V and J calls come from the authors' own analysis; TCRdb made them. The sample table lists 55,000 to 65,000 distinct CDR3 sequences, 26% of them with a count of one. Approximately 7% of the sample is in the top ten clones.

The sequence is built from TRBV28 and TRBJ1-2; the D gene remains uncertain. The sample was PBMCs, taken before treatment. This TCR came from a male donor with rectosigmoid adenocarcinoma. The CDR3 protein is CASSTANYGYTF. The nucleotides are TGTGCCAGCAGCACTGCTAACTATGGCTACACCTTC.